One and the same sample provided the 27 T cell receptor beta chains below, sequenced in a study of CD8 T cells in Susac syndrome. When the RNA was reverse transcribed, random hexamers were used with an input of roughly 0.45 to 1 ug. TCRdb re-called the immunoSEQ multiplex PCR reads through MiXCR, storing one row per CDR3 protein. This sample has some 180,000 distinct CDR3 sequences, with over 75% found just once. Sequencing was performed on CD4+ T cells from PBMCs. These receptors were collected from a human donor with Susac syndrome.

The chain is built from TRBV7-2 and TRBJ2-1; TRBD2 matches at 12 bases. This CDR3 has 16 residues. Trimming removed 4 bases from V and 6 bases from J; junction bases left unmatched: 7. Germline assignment: CDR1 SGHTA and CDR2 FQGNSA. The CDR3 is CASSSGGLAGPNEQFF. DNA of the CDR3: TGTGCCAGCAGCTCGGGAGGACTAGCGGGGCCCAATGAGCAGTTCTTC.

This rearrangement joins TRBV10-3 to TRBJ1-2, with D hard to call. Germline CDR1 reads ENHRY; CDR2 reads SYGVKD. This CDR3 has 13 residues. Trimming removed 6 bases at V and 6 bases at J, with 14 bases between. CDR3 DNA: TGTGCCATCAGGCGGGCGGTGGTGGATGGCTACACCTTC. Protein sequence: CAIRRAVVDGYTF.

The chain uses TRBV7-9 and TRBJ2-7; no reliable D call. This CDR3 comprises 15 residues. The V end was cut by 1 base, the J end by 0 bases, with 10 bases between. CDR1 and CDR2 from the germline V gene are SEHNR and FQNEAQ (reference sequence). The CDR3 here is CASSLVQPNSYEQYF. The CDR3 nucleotides read TGTGCCAGCAGCTTAGTACAGCCGAACTCCTACGAGCAGTACTTC.

CDR3 sequence (DNA): TGTGCCAGCAGTGATACAGATAGCAATCAGCCCCAGCATTTT. Translation: CASSDTDSNQPQHF. V gene TRBV6-1 combines with J gene TRBJ1-5; unclear D gene. The CDR3 has 14 amino acids. V was shortened by 3 bases and J by 0 bases, with 6 bases between the two germline ends. Germline V gene lookup returns CDR1 MNHNS and CDR2 SASEGT.

The CDR3 DNA reads as TGTGCCAGCAGCTTAGATCCTTCGGGTGAAGCTTTCTTT. Encoded protein: CASSLDPSGEAFF. The J gene is TRBJ1-1, the V gene TRBV11-2; D gene ambiguous. Trimming took 0 bases from V and 7 from J, leaving 9 bases between them. CDR1 is SGHAT, CDR2 FQNNGV, per germline. The CDR3 extends over 13 amino acids.

The chain links TRBV2 to TRBJ1-5; unclear D gene. The germline V and J ends were trimmed by 5 bases and 0 bases, with 11 bases remaining between them. CDR3 size: 15 residues. Germline loops: CDR1 SNHLY, CDR2 FYNNEI. The CDR3 bases are TGTGCCAGCAGTCCCAGGTCCTATAGCAATCAGCCCCAGCATTTT. This translates into CASSPRSYSNQPQHF. Full variable domain (missing parts from reference TRBV2 and TRBJ1-5): EPEVTQTPSHQVTQMGQEVILRCVPISNHLYFYWYRQILGQKVEFLVSFYNNEISEKSEIFDDQFSVERPDGSNFTLKIRSTKLEDSAMYFCASSPRSYSNQPQHFGDGTRLSIL.

This chain connects TRBV3-1 to TRBJ2-5; 8 positions agree with TRBD2. This CDR3 is built from 15 residues. The junction had 5 bases not matched to a gene; V was cut back by 1 base and J by 4 bases. Germline V gene lookup returns CDR1 LGHDT and CDR2 YNNKEL (reference sequence). CDR3 nucleotide sequence: TGTGCCAGCAGCCAAGTATTCGGGGGGGGAGAGACCCAGTACTTC. Its translation is CASSQVFGGGETQYF.

The rearrangement joins TRBV15 to TRBJ2-5, with no clear D. This CDR3 spans 12 amino acids. V shed 0 bases and J shed 12 bases, with 11 bases lying between them. Germline values: CDR1 LNHNV, CDR2 YYDKDF (reference sequence). The CDR3 DNA sequence: TGTGCCACCAGCAGAGATCGGTCGGCCGAGTACTTC. This codes for CATSRDRSAEYF.

This clonotype was seen a few times. V is TRBV9 and J is TRBJ2-2; 7 bases agree with TRBD2. V lost 4 bases, J lost 1 base, and 4 bases stayed unmatched. This CDR3 comprises 15 residues. Looked up from germline, CDR1 is SGDLS and CDR2 is YYNGEE. DNA of the CDR3: TGTGCCAGCAGCTTGGCTAGCGGGAACACCGGGGAGCTGTTTTTT. It translates to CASSLASGNTGELFF.

This clonotype was recorded only once. The V and J genes are TRBV5-1 and TRBJ1-5, with D possibly being TRBD1 (5 bases). V was trimmed by 2 bases and J by 1 base, leaving 13 bases between them. In germline, CDR1 is SGHRS, CDR2 YFSETQ. CDR3 length: 16 residues. The CDR3 sequence is CASSFLPGSSNQPQHF. In nucleotides, the CDR3 is TGCGCCAGCAGCTTCCTCCCAGGGTCGAGCAATCAGCCCCAGCATTTT.

This sequence joins TRBV10-1 and TRBJ2-7; D unresolved. CDR1 WNHNN and CDR2 SYGVQD come from the germline V gene (reference sequence). CDR3 length: 12 residues. V lost 5 bases to trimming and J lost 2 bases, with 7 bases between them. In nucleotides, the CDR3 is TGCGCCAGCAGTAGGCCTCCCTACGAGCAGTACTTC. This encodes CASSRPPYEQYF.

This rearrangement joins TRBV25-1 to TRBJ2-3; 8 bases fit TRBD2. J was trimmed by 0 bases and V by 5 bases; bases with no gene match: 4. CDR1 MGHDK and CDR2 SYGVNS come from the germline V gene. This CDR3 has 15 amino acids. CDR3 sequence: CASSSERGSTDTQYF. Here the CDR3 DNA reads TGTGCCAGCAGTTCAGAGCGGGGGAGCACAGATACGCAGTATTTT.

The V gene is TRBV20-1, the J gene TRBJ1-4; TRBD1 matches at 8 bases. Germline values: CDR1 DFQATT, CDR2 SNEGSKA (reference sequence). With V trimmed by 3 bases and J by 7 bases, 4 bases remained unmatched. This CDR3 is 13 amino acids long. CDR3 sequence: CSARDRVTEKLFF. CDR3 bases: TGCAGTGCTAGGGACAGGGTGACTGAAAAACTGTTTTTT.

This sequence joins TRBV3-1 and TRBJ2-7; TRBD2 aligns across 12 bases. V was pared by 5 bases and J by 4 bases, with 6 bases of the junction left unmatched. Germline V lookup: CDR1 LGHDT, CDR2 YNNKEL (reference sequence). This CDR3 contains 15 residues. CDR3 sequence (DNA): TGTGCCAGCAGCTTGACTAGCGGGAGTAATTACGAGCAGTACTTC. Protein sequence: CASSLTSGSNYEQYF.

CDR3 nucleotide sequence: TGTGCCAGCAGCCAATCCCTCCCTAGCGGGACCCCCCCTTTCTTC. Protein sequence: CASSQSLPSGTPPFF. The chain is built from TRBV14 and TRBJ2-1, with TRBD2 matching over 9 bases. The CDR3 totals 15 residues. Trimming at V came to 2 bases and at J to 16 bases, leaving 15 bases not matched to a gene. The V gene's germline CDR1 is SGHDN and CDR2 FVKESK.

J is TRBJ1-5 and V is TRBV27; TRBD1 is a possible D gene (6 bases). Trimming removed 4 bases from V and 5 bases from J, with 12 bases in between. CDR1 and CDR2 from the germline V gene are MNHEY and SMNVEV (reference sequence). The CDR3 has 14 residues. Here the CDR3 reads CASSYRVTDQPQHF. In nucleotides, the CDR3 is TGTGCCAGCAGTTACAGGGTGACGGATCAGCCCCAGCATTTT.

CDR3 amino acids: CASSSMTGVAFF. The CDR3 region has the DNA TGTGCCAGCAGTTCCATGACAGGCGTGGCTTTCTTT. V and J are TRBV27 and TRBJ1-1; TRBD1 might be the D (6 bases). CDR1 and CDR2 from the germline V gene are MNHEY and SMNVEV (reference sequence). The ends were cut back, 4 bases at V and 11 bases at J, with 14 bases in the middle. CDR3 length equals 12 residues.

As to this clonotype: The junction differs from germline at one of its ends, possibly a read error. The J gene is TRBJ1-1, the V gene TRBV10-3; D is uncertain. The CDR3 runs 14 residues. The germline V gene encodes CDR1 ENHRY and CDR2 SYGVKD. CDR3 loop: CALRPTAMNTEAFF. In nucleotides, the CDR3 is TGTGCCCTCAGACCGACCGCGATGAACACTGAAGCTTTCTTT.

This clonotype was observed a single time. The gene calls are TRBV4-1 and TRBJ1-2; the D gene is possibly TRBD1 (5 bases). The V gene's germline CDR1 is MGHRA and CDR2 YSYEKL. The V end lost 3 bases, the J end lost 2 bases, and 13 bases lay between the germline ends. There are 15 residues in the CDR3. The chain's CDR3 is CASSQIRRGNYGYTF. The CDR3 region has the DNA TGCGCCAGCAGCCAGATACGCCGGGGCAACTATGGCTACACCTTC.

The V gene is TRBV7-2, the J gene TRBJ1-6; no clear D. The germline V gene has CDR1 SGHTA and CDR2 FQGNSA. Trimming removed 3 bases at V and 5 bases at J, with 14 bases between. CDR3 length: 16 residues. This CDR3 is CASSLFEGSNNSPLHF. CDR3 in DNA: TGTGCCAGCAGCTTGTTTGAGGGCAGCAATAATTCACCCCTCCACTTT.

The V call is TRBV19, the J call TRBJ2-5, with TRBD1 matching over 8 bases. The length of the CDR3 is 16 residues. V shed 6 bases, J shed 5 bases, and the junction held 14 bases outside the gene matches. CDR1 and CDR2 from the germline V gene are LNHDA and SQIVND (reference sequence). The CDR3 reads CASSPRAGGRAETQYF. In nucleotides, the CDR3 is TGTGCCAGTAGCCCAAGGGCAGGGGGCCGTGCGGAGACCCAGTACTTC.

This clonotype was counted between two and nine times. The chain couples TRBV20-1 to TRBJ2-3; the match to TRBD2 covers 9 bases. The CDR3 is 17 amino acids. CDR1 and CDR2 from the germline V gene are DFQATT and SNEGSKA (reference sequence). Losses at the gene ends were 3 bases for V and 3 bases for J; bases not matched to a gene: 13. The CDR3 loop reads CSARGIAGARPTDTQYF. CDR3 nucleotide sequence: TGCAGTGCTAGGGGGATAGCGGGAGCCAGACCAACAGATACGCAGTATTTT.

The chain joins TRBV19 to TRBJ2-5; 10 bases line up with TRBD2. Germline trimming cut 7 bases from V and 2 bases from J; bases unmatched to any gene: 1. CDR3 size: 13 residues. Germline CDR1 and CDR2: LNHDA and SQIVND (reference sequence). The CDR3 DNA follows: TGTGCCAGTAAGACTAGCGGGCAAGAGACCCAGTACTTC. Its protein is CASKTSGQETQYF.

J is TRBJ1-4 and V is TRBV6-4; 8 nucleotides align to TRBD1. CDR3 size: 13 residues. CDR1 MRHNA and CDR2 SNTAGT come from the germline V gene. With V trimmed by 6 bases and J by 4 bases, 1 base remained unmatched. CDR3 in amino acids: CASRDRGNEKLFF. The CDR3 bases are TGTGCCAGCAGAGACAGGGGTAATGAAAAACTGTTTTTT.

This chain uses TRBV18 with TRBJ2-5; D possibly corresponds to TRBD1 (5 bases). Germline lookup yields CDR1 KGHSH and CDR2 LQKENI. Deletions cut 6 bases from V and 1 base from J, with 12 bases between. The CDR3 is 14 amino acids. The CDR3 DNA follows: TGTGCCAGCTCTGGTACAGGACCCCAAGAGACCCAGTACTTC. It codes for CASSGTGPQETQYF.

This chain uses TRBV19 with TRBJ1-1; 7 nucleotides line up with TRBD1. The V gene's germline CDR1 is LNHDA and CDR2 SQIVND (reference sequence). The V segment lost 0 bases and the J segment 3 bases; nucleotides outside the gene matches: 10. The CDR3 is 17 amino acids. The CDR3 spells CASSIDLLDRADTEAFF. Written as DNA, the CDR3 is TGTGCCAGTAGTATAGATCTCCTCGACAGGGCGGACACTGAAGCTTTCTTT.

A single count supports this clonotype. The rearrangement links TRBV6-5 to TRBJ1-5, with a tentative D call TRBD1 (6 bases). This CDR3 has 19 amino acids. V gave up 4 bases and J gave up 0 bases, with 22 bases separating them. The germline CDR1 and CDR2 sequences are MNHEY and SVGAGI. CDR3 nucleotides: TGTGCCAGCAGTTCCATAAGGGGACAATACCCTTATAGCAATCAGCCCCAGCATTTT. Its protein is CASSSIRGQYPYSNQPQHF.